These T cell receptor beta chains were read from a single sample in a study of a mutant IDH1 vaccine in newly diagnosed glioma. No antigen has been assigned to these receptors. Repertoires were generated with immunoSEQ multiplex PCR, while TCRdb's copy carries only in-frame clones and drops some. The sample yields tens of thousands of clones, roughly four fifths seen once. Here the sequenced sample was PBMCs, taken from a glioma patient whose treatment included an IDH1 peptide vaccine. The receptor set was obtained from a man in his forties with glioma. CDR3s include the opening cysteine and the closing phenylalanine or tryptophan. Each record gives: J gene, V gene, clone size, D gene, CDR3 DNA, CDR3 protein. A D gene is named only where the DNA matches it firmly. Clone sizes are given selectively: once, few, many, or a class where the clone is expanded.

TRBJ2-1,TRBV11-3,NA,NA,TGTGCCAGCAGCACAGATGGGGGGTATCCGAACAATGAGCAGTTCTTC,CASSTDGGYPNNEQFF
TRBJ2-3,TRBV7-7,few,NA,TGTGCTAGCAGCTTAACAGCCACAGATACGCAGTATTTT,CASSLTATDTQYF
TRBJ2-1,TRBV28,NA,NA,TGTGCCAGCAGTTCCGATACCGGTCACCCCAGTTTAAATCTGCAGTTCTTC,CASSSDTGHPSLNLQFF
TRBJ1-1,TRBV27,NA,TRBD1,TGTGCCAGCAGTACCCTTCTCACAGGGGGGAACACTGAAGCTTTCTTT,CASSTLLTGGNTEAFF
TRBJ1-5,TRBV10-3,NA,TRBD1,TGTGCCATCAGTGAAAAAGGGCAGGGGGCTCTTCAGCCCCAGCATTTT,CAISEKGQGALQPQHF
TRBJ1-1,TRBV5-4,once,TRBD1,TGTGCCAGCAGCTTAAGACAGGGGGCTCAGACTGAAGCTTTCTTT,CASSLRQGAQTEAFF
TRBJ1-2,TRBV6-5,once,TRBD1,TGTGCCAGCAGAAAGACAGGGGCTAACTATGGCTACACCTTC,CASRKTGANYGYTF
TRBJ1-2,TRBV27,NA,NA,TGTGCCAGCAGTCCCCTCGGGGGGCAGGGCTACACCTTC,CASSPLGGQGYTF
TRBJ2-7,TRBV18,NA,TRBD1,TGTGCCAGCTCACCATCGATGACAGGGGGCGGCGAGCAGTACTTC,CASSPSMTGGGEQYF
TRBJ1-5,TRBV4-3,few,NA,TGCGCCAGCAGCCCAGAGAGGTTCGCCCTCAATCAGCCCCAGCATTTT,CASSPERFALNQPQHF
TRBJ2-7,TRBV5-4,NA,TRBD1,TGTGCCAGCAGTCAACAGGGGGCGGATGAGCAGTACTTC,CASSQQGADEQYF
TRBJ2-5,TRBV6-5,NA,TRBD1,TGTGCCAGCAGTCAGGGGGACGTGGAGACCCAGTACTTC,CASSQGDVETQYF
TRBJ2-4,TRBV21-1,NA,NA,TGTGCCAGCGTCAAGCTAGGGGGTGGCTTGGCCAAAAACATTCAGTACTTC,CASVKLGGGLAKNIQYF
TRBJ2-3,TRBV4-1,few,NA,TGCGCCAGCAGCCAAGTCGGGCTAGCGAGAGGGGTAGATACGCAGTATTTT,CASSQVGLARGVDTQYF
TRBJ2-7,TRBV5-8,NA,NA,TGTGCCAGCAGCCTGGACGGAGCCTACGAGCAGTACTTC,CASSLDGAYEQYF
TRBJ1-2,TRBV19,few,NA,TGTGCCAGTAGTATCCGGGGACTGACCTATGGCTACACCTTC,CASSIRGLTYGYTF
TRBJ2-3,TRBV5-1,NA,NA,TGCGCCAGCAGCTTAAGGTCAGGTTTACCAGATACGCAGTATTTT,CASSLRSGLPDTQYF
TRBJ1-5,TRBV2,few,NA,TGTGCCAGCAGTGAAGAGGGGCGGCTTGGGCCCCAGCATTTT,CASSEEGRLGPQHF
TRBJ1-4,TRBV9,NA,TRBD1,TGTGCCAGCAGCGCCACCGGGACAGCTAATGAAAAACTGTTTTTT,CASSATGTANEKLFF
TRBJ2-2,TRBV4-3,NA,NA,TGCGCCAGCAGCCAAGGGGTCTACGGGGAGCTGTTTTTT,CASSQGVYGELFF
TRBJ2-6,TRBV4-3,NA,NA,TGCGCCAGCAGCCAAGATGTTAGCTCTGGGGCCAACGTCCTGACTTTC,CASSQDVSSGANVLTF
TRBJ2-1,TRBV27,NA,TRBD1,TGTGCCAGCAGTGAGACAGGGGGTACCTACAATGAGCAGTTCTTC,CASSETGGTYNEQFF